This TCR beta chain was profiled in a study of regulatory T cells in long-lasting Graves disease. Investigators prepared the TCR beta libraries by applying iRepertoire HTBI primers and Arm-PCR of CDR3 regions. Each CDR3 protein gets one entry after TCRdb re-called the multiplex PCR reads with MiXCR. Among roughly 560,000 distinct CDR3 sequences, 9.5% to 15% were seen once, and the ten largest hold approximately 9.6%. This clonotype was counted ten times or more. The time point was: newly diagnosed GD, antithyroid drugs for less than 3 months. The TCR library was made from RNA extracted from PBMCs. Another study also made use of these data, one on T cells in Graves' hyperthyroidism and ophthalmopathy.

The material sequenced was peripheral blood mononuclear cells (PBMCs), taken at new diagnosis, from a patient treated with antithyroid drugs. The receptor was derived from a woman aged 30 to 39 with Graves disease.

The DNA of the CDR3 is TGTGCCACCAGCCTCGGGGGGGCGTCCTATGGCTACACCTTC. This encodes CATSLGGASYGYTF. The chain couples TRBV15 to TRBJ1-2; D is perhaps TRBD1 (6 bases). This CDR3 is 14 amino acids long. Germline V gives CDR1 LNHNV, CDR2 YYDKDF (reference sequence). V lost 5 bases, J lost 4 bases, and 14 bases lay in between.